This T cell receptor beta chain appears in the sequencing data of a study of cytomegalovirus exposure and HLA in healthy donors. The PCR used 60 Vbeta and 13 Jbeta primers. Clones were sequenced by immunoSEQ multiplex PCR, and TCRdb holds only the in-frame ones, with some missing. The sample contains about 100,000 clones, 60% to 80% of which appear only once. Germline V gives CDR1 LNHDA, CDR2 SQIVND (reference sequence). The J segment lost 1 base and the V segment lost 4 bases, leaving 9 bases of the junction unmatched. The length of the CDR3 is 17 residues. The sample was PBMCs. This chain connects TRBV19 to TRBJ2-3, with 9 bases matching TRBD2. The TCR was taken from a man in his late teens or twenties in good health and CMV-seronegative. CDR3 DNA: TGTGCCAGTAGTAGGGCCATAGCGGGGGCCGGCACAGATACGCAGTATTTT. Encoded protein: CASSRAIAGAGTDTQYF.